Below, 13 T cell receptor beta chains from the same sample are listed, as sequenced in a study of identical twins. TCRdb reprocessed the 5' RACE reads with MiXCR, giving one entry per CDR3 protein. The profile shows around 290,000 distinct CDR3 sequences, roughly 9% of them singletons. This sample was shared with a second study, whose subject was yellow fever vaccine responses in identical twins.

The source material was CD8+ T cells sorted from blood. The receptors stem from a woman between 18 and 29 years old in good health.

This clonotype was detected ten times or more. This chain joins TRBV2 and TRBJ2-4, with 7 bases aligning to TRBD1. V lost 8 bases to trimming and J lost 3 bases; unmatched junction nucleotides: 16. This CDR3 spans 17 amino acids. CDR1 is SNHLY, CDR2 FYNNEI, per germline. The CDR3 DNA is TGTGCCAGCCAGACCGTATACACAGGGGAAGACAAAAACATTCAGTACTTC. It yields the protein CASQTVYTGEDKNIQYF.

This chain joins TRBV27 and TRBJ2-7; TRBD1 might be the D (7 bases). V shed 0 bases and J shed 0 bases, with 15 bases lying between them. Germline V gene data show CDR1 as MNHEY and CDR2 as SMNVEV (reference sequence). This CDR3 contains 17 residues. The CDR3 nucleotides are TGTGCCAGCAGTTTATCGCGGGACAGCCTCTACTCCTACGAGCAGTACTTC. This gives the protein CASSLSRDSLYSYEQYF.

The V gene is TRBV4-3, the J gene TRBJ2-3; the D is unclear. Trimming took 4 bases from V and 0 from J, leaving 14 bases between them. Per the germline V gene, CDR1 is LGHNA and CDR2 is YSLEER. CDR3 length equals 16 residues. CDR3 amino acids: CASSRRRRTSTDTQYF. DNA of the CDR3: TGCGCCAGCAGCCGCAGGCGAAGAACTAGCACAGATACGCAGTATTTT.

The rearrangement uses TRBV3-1 and TRBJ2-1; the D is unclear. Germline values: CDR1 LGHDT, CDR2 YNNKEL (reference sequence). Trimming left V 7 bases short and J 0 bases short, with 7 bases between. The CDR3 length is 13 residues. CDR3 in DNA: TGTGCCAGCACCGCGAGCTCCTACAATGAGCAGTTCTTC. This encodes CASTASSYNEQFF.

V is TRBV2 and J is TRBJ2-2; perhaps D is TRBD1 or TRBD2 (6 bases each). Per the germline V gene, CDR1 is SNHLY and CDR2 is FYNNEI. V was shortened by 0 bases and J by 7 bases, with 15 bases between the two germline ends. This CDR3 is 16 amino acids long. The chain's CDR3 is CASSEALRGPDGELFF. CDR3 DNA: TGTGCCAGCAGTGAAGCGCTTCGGGGGCCCGACGGGGAGCTGTTTTTT.

This clonotype turned up a few times. The chain uses TRBV27 and TRBJ2-1, with D perhaps being TRBD1 or TRBD2 (6 bases each). V lost 6 bases and J lost 6, with 12 bases in between. The CDR3 length is 13 residues. Germline lookup yields CDR1 MNHEY and CDR2 SMNVEV (reference sequence). CDR3 DNA: TGTGCCAGCAGAGGAGGGGGTGGCAATGAGCAGTTCTTC. Translation: CASRGGGGNEQFF.

The chain links TRBV29-1 to TRBJ2-4; D not certain. V was cut by 1 base and J by 9 bases, with 7 bases left in between. Per the germline V gene, CDR1 is SQVTM and CDR2 is ANQGSEA. This CDR3 comprises 11 residues. The CDR3 here is CSVEARGIQYF. CDR3 sequence (DNA): TGCAGCGTTGAAGCGCGTGGCATTCAGTACTTC. The whole variable domain, filled in from reference TRBV29-1 and TRBJ2-4, reads SAVISQKPSRDICQRGTSLTIQCQVDSQVTMMFWYRQQPGQSLTLIATANQGSEATYESGFVIDKFPISRPNLTFSTLTVSNMSPEDSSIYLCSVEARGIQYFGAGTRLSVL.

In this sample, this clonotype turned up a few times. The V call is TRBV5-1, the J call TRBJ1-1; D remains ambiguous. Deletions cut 4 bases from V and 2 bases from J, with 9 bases between. Germline CDR1 reads SGHRS; CDR2 reads YFSETQ. The CDR3 totals 13 residues. The CDR3 DNA reads TGCGCCAGCAGCCAATGGACTAACACTGAAGCTTTCTTT. Its protein product is CASSQWTNTEAFF. Using reference TRBV5-1 and TRBJ1-1 for the parts outside the CDR3, the full variable domain is KAGVTQTPRYLIKTRGQQVTLSCSPISGHRSVSWYQQTPGQGLQFLFEYFSETQRNKGNFPGRFSGRQFSNSRSEMNVSTLELGDSALYLCASSQWTNTEAFFGQGTRLTVV.

Of note for this clonotype: The CDR3 end shows no conserved phenylalanine or tryptophan, and so a read error is likely. V usage is TRBV19 and J usage is TRBJ2-7; a possible D gene is TRBD2 (5 bases). Germline values: CDR1 LNHDA, CDR2 SQIVND (reference sequence). The CDR3 length is 15 residues. Deletions cut 10 bases from V and 1 base from J, with 20 bases between. The CDR3 region is CATVLARGNSYEQYL. CDR3 DNA sequence: TGTGCCACCGTATTGGCCCGAGGGAATTCCTACGAGCAGTACCTC.

This clonotype occurred many times. The chain employs TRBV12-3 or TRBV12-4 and TRBJ2-7; 10 bases are a match to TRBD2. The CDR3 covers 14 residues. V shed 2 bases, J shed 4 bases, and the junction held 2 bases outside the gene matches. CDR3 amino acids: CASSLLAGEYEQYF. The CDR3 DNA reads TGTGCCAGCAGTTTACTAGCGGGAGAATACGAGCAGTACTTC.

Only a few counts were recorded for this clonotype. This chain uses TRBV30 with TRBJ2-1, with a tentative D call TRBD2 (5 bases). The CDR3 covers 14 residues. The V gene's germline CDR1 is GTSNPN and CDR2 SVGIG (reference sequence). Trimming shortened V by 5 bases and J by 6 bases, and 17 bases separated the two germline ends. The CDR3 loop is CAWEKLGRSNEQFF. CDR3 DNA: TGTGCCTGGGAGAAACTAGGACGAAGCAATGAGCAGTTCTTC.

The sample holds many counts of this clonotype. The rearrangement uses TRBV2 and TRBJ2-7; no firm D call. Germline CDR1 SNHLY, CDR2 FYNNEI. The CDR3 contains 12 residues. V lost 3 bases and J 3 bases, leaving 6 bases between the germline ends. The CDR3 DNA reads as TGTGCCAGCAGTGACCGCCTCTACGAGCAGTACTTC. Protein sequence: CASSDRLYEQYF.

This clonotype was detected only a few times. V and J are TRBV28 and TRBJ1-1; D is ambiguous. This CDR3 is built from 12 residues. The germline V gene has CDR1 MDHEN and CDR2 SYDVKM. V lost 4 bases to trimming and J lost 11 bases, with 14 bases between them. In DNA, the CDR3 is TGTGCCAGCAGTTACCCCGCTCTGAAGGCTTTCTTT. It translates to CASSYPALKAFF.